This T cell receptor beta chain was sequenced for a study of early T cells in non-severe SARS-CoV-2 infection. The germline CDR1 and CDR2 sequences are PRHDT and FYEKMQ (reference sequence). The length of the CDR3 is 14 residues. The V segment lost 1 base and the J segment 4 bases; nucleotides outside the gene matches: 3. Unique molecular identifier tags were affixed to discrete cDNA molecules. MiXCR, run by TCRdb on the 5' RACE reads, gives a single entry per CDR3 protein. The sample has around 110,000 distinct CDR3 sequences; around 10% are singletons. This clonotype was seen only a few times. The chain couples TRBV13 to TRBJ2-7, with 8 bases fitting TRBD2. Sequenced sample: whole blood. This TCR came from an adult who was a healthcare worker with PCR-confirmed SARS-CoV-2 infection or an uninfected control (not recorded which). The CDR3 DNA is TGTGCCAGCAGCTTAGCTGCTAGCGGGTACGAGCAGTACTTC. Translating gives CASSLAASGYEQYF.